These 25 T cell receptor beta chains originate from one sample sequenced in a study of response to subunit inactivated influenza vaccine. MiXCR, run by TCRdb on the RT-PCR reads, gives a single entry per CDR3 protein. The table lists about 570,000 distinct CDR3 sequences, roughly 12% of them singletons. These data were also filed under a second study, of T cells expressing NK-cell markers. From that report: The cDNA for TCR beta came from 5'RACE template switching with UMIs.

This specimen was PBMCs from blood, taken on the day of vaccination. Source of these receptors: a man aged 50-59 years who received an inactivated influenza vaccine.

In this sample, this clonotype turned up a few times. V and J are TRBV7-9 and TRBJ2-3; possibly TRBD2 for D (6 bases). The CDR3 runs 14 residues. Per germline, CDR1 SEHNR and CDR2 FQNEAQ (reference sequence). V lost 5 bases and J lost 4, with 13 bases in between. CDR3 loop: CASSRPGRSDTQYF. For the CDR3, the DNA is TGTGCCAGCAGCAGACCGGGGAGGTCAGATACGCAGTATTTT. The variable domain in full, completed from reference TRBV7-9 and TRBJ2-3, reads DTGVSQNPRHKITKRGQNVTFRCDPISEHNRLYWYRQTLGQGPEFLTYFQNEAQLEKSRLLSDRFSAERPKGSFSTLEIQRTEQGDSAMYLCASSRPGRSDTQYFGPGTRLTVL.

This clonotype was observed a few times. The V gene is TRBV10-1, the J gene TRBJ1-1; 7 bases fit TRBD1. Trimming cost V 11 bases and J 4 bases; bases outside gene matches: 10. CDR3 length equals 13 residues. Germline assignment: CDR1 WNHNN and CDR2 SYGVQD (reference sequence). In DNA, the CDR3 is TGCGCCTGTCAAAGACAGGGTGGCACTGAAGCTTTCTTT. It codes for CACQRQGGTEAFF.

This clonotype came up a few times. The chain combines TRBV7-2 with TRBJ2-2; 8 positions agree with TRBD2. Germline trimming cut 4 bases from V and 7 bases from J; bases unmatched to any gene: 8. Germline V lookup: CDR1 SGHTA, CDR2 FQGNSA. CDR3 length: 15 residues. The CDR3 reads CASSSSPGGVGELFF. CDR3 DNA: TGTGCCAGCAGCTCCTCTCCGGGGGGGGTCGGGGAGCTGTTTTTT.

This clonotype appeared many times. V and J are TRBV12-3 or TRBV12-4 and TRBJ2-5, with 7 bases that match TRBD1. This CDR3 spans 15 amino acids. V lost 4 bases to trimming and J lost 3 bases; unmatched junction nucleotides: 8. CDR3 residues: CASSSRQGIKETQYF. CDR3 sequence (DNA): TGTGCCAGCAGTTCCCGACAGGGAATAAAAGAGACCCAGTACTTC.

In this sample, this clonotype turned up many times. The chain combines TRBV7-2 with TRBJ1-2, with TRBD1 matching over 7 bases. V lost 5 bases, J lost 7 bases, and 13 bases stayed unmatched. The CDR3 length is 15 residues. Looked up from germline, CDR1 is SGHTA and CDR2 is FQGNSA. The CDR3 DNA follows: TGTGCCAGCAGCCCCCCCGGGACAGAGATAGGTGGCTACACCTTC. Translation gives CASSPPGTEIGGYTF.

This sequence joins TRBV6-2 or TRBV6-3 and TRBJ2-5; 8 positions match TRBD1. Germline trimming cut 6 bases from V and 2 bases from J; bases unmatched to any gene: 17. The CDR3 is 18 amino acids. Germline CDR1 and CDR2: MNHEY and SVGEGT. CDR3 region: CASSRQGAHILRQETQYF. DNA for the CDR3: TGTGCCAGCAGCCGGCAGGGGGCCCACATCCTTCGGCAAGAGACCCAGTACTTC.

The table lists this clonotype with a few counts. CDR3 DNA sequence: TGCGCCAGCAGCCAAGACTGGCGGGCCCTCAACTATGGCTACACCTTC. It translates to CASSQDWRALNYGYTF. V usage is TRBV4-3 and J usage is TRBJ1-2; D is unresolved. V was cut by 0 bases and J by 2 bases, with 13 bases left in between. Germline CDR1 LGHNA, CDR2 YSLEER. The length of the CDR3 is 16 residues.

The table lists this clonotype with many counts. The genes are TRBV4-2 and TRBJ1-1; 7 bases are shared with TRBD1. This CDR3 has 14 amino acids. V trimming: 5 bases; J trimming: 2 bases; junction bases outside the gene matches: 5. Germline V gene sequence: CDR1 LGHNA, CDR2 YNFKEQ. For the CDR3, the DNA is TGTGCCAGCAGCTATGGACAGGCCAACACTGAAGCTTTCTTT. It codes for CASSYGQANTEAFF.

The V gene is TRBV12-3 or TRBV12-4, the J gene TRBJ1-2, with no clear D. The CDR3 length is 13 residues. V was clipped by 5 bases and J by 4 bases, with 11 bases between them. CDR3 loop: CASSADGRYGYTF. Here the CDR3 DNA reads TGTGCCAGCAGTGCGGACGGCCGCTATGGCTACACCTTC.

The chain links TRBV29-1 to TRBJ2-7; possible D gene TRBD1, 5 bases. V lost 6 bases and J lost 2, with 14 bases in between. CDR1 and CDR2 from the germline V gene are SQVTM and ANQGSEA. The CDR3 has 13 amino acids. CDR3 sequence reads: CSVLQDATYEQYF. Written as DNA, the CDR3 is TGCAGCGTACTACAGGACGCGACCTACGAGCAGTACTTC.

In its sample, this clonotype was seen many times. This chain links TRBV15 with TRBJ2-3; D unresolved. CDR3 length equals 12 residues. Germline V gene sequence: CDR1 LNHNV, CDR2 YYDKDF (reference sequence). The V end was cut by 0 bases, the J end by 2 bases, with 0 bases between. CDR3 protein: CATSRDTDTQYF. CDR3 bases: TGTGCCACCAGCAGAGACACAGATACGCAGTATTTT.

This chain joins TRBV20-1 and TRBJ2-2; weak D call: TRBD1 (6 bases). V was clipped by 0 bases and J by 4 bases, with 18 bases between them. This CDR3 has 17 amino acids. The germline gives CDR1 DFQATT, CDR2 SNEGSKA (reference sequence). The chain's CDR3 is CSARDDGPKGVTGELFF. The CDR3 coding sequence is TGCAGTGCTAGAGATGACGGACCGAAGGGGGTCACCGGGGAGCTGTTTTTT.

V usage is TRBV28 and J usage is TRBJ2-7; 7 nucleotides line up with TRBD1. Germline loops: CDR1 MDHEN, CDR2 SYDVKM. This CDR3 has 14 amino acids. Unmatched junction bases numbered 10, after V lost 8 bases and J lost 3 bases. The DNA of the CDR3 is TGTGCCAGCCAGGGCCGACAGGGAAGCTACGAGCAGTACTTC. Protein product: CASQGRQGSYEQYF.

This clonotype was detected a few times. CDR3 DNA: TGTGCCAGCAGCTTAGGACTAGCGGGAGGGCCCCAGTTCTTC. Its protein product is CASSLGLAGGPQFF. The chain uses TRBV7-3 and TRBJ2-1, with 15 bases that match TRBD2. J lost 13 bases, V lost 2 bases, and 3 bases had no gene match. Germline CDR1 is SGHTA and CDR2 is FQGTGA. CDR3 length equals 14 residues.

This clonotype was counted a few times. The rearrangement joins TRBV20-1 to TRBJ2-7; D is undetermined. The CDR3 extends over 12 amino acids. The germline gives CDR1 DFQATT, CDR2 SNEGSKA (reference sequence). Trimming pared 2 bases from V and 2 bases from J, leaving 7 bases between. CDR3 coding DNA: TGCAGTGCTAGATTGTCGCCCTACGAGCAGTACTTC. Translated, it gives CSARLSPYEQYF.

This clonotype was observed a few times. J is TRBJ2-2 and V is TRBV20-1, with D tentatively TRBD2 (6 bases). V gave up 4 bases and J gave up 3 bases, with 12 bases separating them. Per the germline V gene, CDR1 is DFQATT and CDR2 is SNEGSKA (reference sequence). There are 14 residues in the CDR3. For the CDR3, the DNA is TGCAGTGCTAATCAGGGAGGTGACACCGGGGAGCTGTTTTTT. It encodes CSANQGGDTGELFF.

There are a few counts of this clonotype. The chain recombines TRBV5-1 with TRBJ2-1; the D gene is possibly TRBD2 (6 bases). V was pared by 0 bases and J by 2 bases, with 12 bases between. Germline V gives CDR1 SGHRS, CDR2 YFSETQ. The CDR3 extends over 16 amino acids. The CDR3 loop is CASSLGLGGTYNEQFF. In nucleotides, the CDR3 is TGCGCCAGCAGCTTGGGATTGGGGGGTACCTACAATGAGCAGTTCTTC.

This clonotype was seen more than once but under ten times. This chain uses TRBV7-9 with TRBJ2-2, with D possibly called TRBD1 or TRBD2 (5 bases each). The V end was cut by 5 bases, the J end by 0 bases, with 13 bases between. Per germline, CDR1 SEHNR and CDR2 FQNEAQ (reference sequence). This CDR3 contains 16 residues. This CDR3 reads CASSGPGTTNTGELFF. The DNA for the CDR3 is TGTGCCAGCAGCGGGCCCGGGACCACGAACACCGGGGAGCTGTTTTTT.

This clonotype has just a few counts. The CDR3 DNA sequence: TGTGCCAGCAGCCGCAACCAGGTCGAGACCCAGTACTTC. The encoded protein is CASSRNQVETQYF. V gene TRBV12-3 or TRBV12-4 combines with J gene TRBJ2-5; D is uncertain. The CDR3 runs 13 residues. The germline V and J ends were trimmed by 6 bases and 5 bases, with 13 bases remaining between them.

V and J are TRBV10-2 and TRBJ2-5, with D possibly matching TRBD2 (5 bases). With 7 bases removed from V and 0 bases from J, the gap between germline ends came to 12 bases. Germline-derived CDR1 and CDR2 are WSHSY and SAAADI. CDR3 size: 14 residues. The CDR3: CASTGTGYQETQYF. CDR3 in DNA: TGCGCCAGCACAGGAACGGGGTACCAAGAGACCCAGTACTTC.

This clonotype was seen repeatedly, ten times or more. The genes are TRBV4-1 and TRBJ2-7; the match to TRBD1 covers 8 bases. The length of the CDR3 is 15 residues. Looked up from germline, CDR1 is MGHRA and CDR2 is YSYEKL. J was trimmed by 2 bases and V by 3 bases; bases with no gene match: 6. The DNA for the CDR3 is TGCGCCAGCAGCCATTTCATGACAGGGGCCTACGAGCAGTACTTC. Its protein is CASSHFMTGAYEQYF.

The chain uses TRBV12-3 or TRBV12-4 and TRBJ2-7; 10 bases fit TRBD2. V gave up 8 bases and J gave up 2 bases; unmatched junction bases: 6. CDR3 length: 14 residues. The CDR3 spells CASGNSGGPYEQYF. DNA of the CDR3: TGTGCCAGCGGCAATAGCGGGGGGCCCTACGAGCAGTACTTC.

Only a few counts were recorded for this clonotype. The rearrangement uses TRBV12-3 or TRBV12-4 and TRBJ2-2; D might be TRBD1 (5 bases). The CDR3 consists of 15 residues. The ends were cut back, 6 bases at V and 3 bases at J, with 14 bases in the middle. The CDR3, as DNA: TGTGCCAGCAGCCCAATCCTAGGGGACACCGGGGAGCTGTTTTTT. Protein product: CASSPILGDTGELFF.

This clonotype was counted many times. The CDR3 sequence: CASSPDRVGTEAFF. CDR3 DNA sequence: TGCGCCAGCAGCCCCGACAGGGTGGGCACTGAAGCTTTCTTT. The J gene is TRBJ1-1, the V gene TRBV5-1, with 7 bases lining up with TRBD1. Germline trimming cut 4 bases from V and 4 bases from J; bases unmatched to any gene: 7. In germline, CDR1 is SGHRS, CDR2 YFSETQ. The CDR3 covers 14 residues. Based on the CDR3 plus reference TRBV5-1 and TRBJ1-1, the full variable domain is KAGVTQTPRYLIKTRGQQVTLSCSPISGHRSVSWYQQTPGQGLQFLFEYFSETQRNKGNFPGRFSGRQFSNSRSEMNVSTLELGDSALYLCASSPDRVGTEAFFGQGTRLTVV.

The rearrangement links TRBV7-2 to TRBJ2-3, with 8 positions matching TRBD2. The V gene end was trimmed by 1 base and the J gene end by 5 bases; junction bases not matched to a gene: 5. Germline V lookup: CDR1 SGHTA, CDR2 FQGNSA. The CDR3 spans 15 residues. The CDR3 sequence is CASSLVGGAKDTQYF. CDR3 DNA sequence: TGTGCCAGCAGCTTAGTCGGGGGGGCTAAAGATACGCAGTATTTT. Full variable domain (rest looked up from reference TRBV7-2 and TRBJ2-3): GAGVSQSPSNKVTEKGKDVELRCDPISGHTALYWYRQSLGQGLEFLIYFQGNSAPDKSGLPSDRFSAERTGGSVSTLTIQRTQQEDSAVYLCASSLVGGAKDTQYFGPGTRLTVL.